These 23 T cell receptor beta chains share one sample of origin, sequenced in a study of control samples from healthy donors and cancer patients. Only in-frame clones appear in the TCRdb table, and some are missing; sequencing was by immunoSEQ multiplex PCR. The data contain 100,000 to 150,000 clones, approximately 90% of them singletons. Material: blood. The receptors come from a woman younger than 30 in good health.

The chain links TRBV4-3 to TRBJ1-1; D is ambiguous. V was pared by 0 bases and J by 4 bases, with 6 bases between. Germline V gives CDR1 LGHNA, CDR2 YSLEER. CDR3 length: 13 amino acids. CDR3 DNA: TGCGCCAGCAGCCAAGAAACGGGCACTGAAGCTTTCTTT. Amino acid sequence: CASSQETGTEAFF.

In this sample, this clone turned up once. This chain connects TRBV5-6 to TRBJ2-6; 7 bases match TRBD1. Germline CDR1 SGHDT, CDR2 YYEEEE. The CDR3 runs to 16 residues. The V gene end was trimmed by 0 bases and the J gene end by 2 bases; junction bases not matched to a gene: 2. CDR3 region: CASSLDDRAGANVLTF. In DNA, the CDR3 is TGTGCCAGCAGCTTGGATGACAGGGCTGGGGCCAACGTCCTGACTTTC.

The chain uses TRBV14 and TRBJ1-1, with TRBD1 identical over 9 bases. Germline assignment: CDR1 SGHDN and CDR2 FVKESK. Trimming took 4 bases from V and 10 from J; bases not matched to a gene: 13. CDR3 length equals 15 residues. CDR3 in DNA: TGTGCCAGCAGCCTCTACGGACAGGGGAGAAATGGAGCTTTCTTT. The encoded protein is CASSLYGQGRNGAFF. The entire variable domain, with the rest obtained from reference TRBV14 and TRBJ1-1, is as follows: EAGVTQFPSHSVIEKGQTVTLRCDPISGHDNLYWYRRVMGKEIKFLLHFVKESKQDESGMPNNRFLAERTGGTYSTLKVQPAELEDSGVYFCASSLYGQGRNGAFFGQGTRLTVV.

The chain uses TRBV12-3 or TRBV12-4 and TRBJ2-7, with D unresolved. V lost 3 bases, J lost 2 bases, and 8 bases lay in between. The CDR3 sequence is 13 residues long. The CDR3 protein is CASSFGRAYEQYF. CDR3 DNA: TGTGCCAGCAGTTTCGGCAGAGCCTACGAGCAGTACTTC.

V usage is TRBV28 and J usage is TRBJ1-6; a possible D gene is TRBD1 (5 bases). Per germline, CDR1 MDHEN and CDR2 SYDVKM. The CDR3 totals 13 residues. V was clipped by 2 bases and J by 10 bases, with 9 bases between them. CDR3 DNA: TGTGCCAGCAGTTTAATACAGGCGTCACCCCTCCACTTT. Its translation is CASSLIQASPLHF.

This chain connects TRBV28 to TRBJ1-4; unclear D gene. V shed 5 bases and J shed 4 bases, with 2 bases lying between them. CDR3 length: 11 amino acids. Per the germline V gene, CDR1 is MDHEN and CDR2 is SYDVKM. CDR3 bases: TGTGCCAGCAGTAATAATGAAAAACTGTTTTTT. Protein: CASSNNEKLFF.

The chain uses TRBV29-1 and TRBJ2-1, with 9 bases lining up with TRBD2. The CDR3 extends over 15 amino acids. J lost 6 bases, V lost 4 bases, and 10 bases had no gene match. CDR1 and CDR2 (germline): SQVTM, ANQGSEA. In DNA, the CDR3 is TGCAGCGTTGGGGTTTGGCTAGCGGGACTCAATGAGCAGTTCTTC. It yields the protein CSVGVWLAGLNEQFF.

The rearrangement joins TRBV19 to TRBJ2-6; 7 nucleotides line up with TRBD1. CDR1 is LNHDA, CDR2 SQIVND, per germline (reference sequence). J gave up 3 bases and V 6 bases, and 8 bases lay outside the gene matches. The CDR3 is 16 amino acids. CDR3 DNA sequence: TGTGCCAGTAGGCAGAACAGGGGCGGTGGGGCCAACGTCCTGACTTTC. Amino acid sequence: CASRQNRGGGANVLTF.

The V and J genes are TRBV6-6 and TRBJ2-3; D possibly corresponds to TRBD1 (6 bases). The V end lost 4 bases, the J end lost 0 bases, and 11 bases lay between the germline ends. CDR1 is MNHNY, CDR2 SVGAGI, per germline (reference sequence). The CDR3 spans 15 residues. CDR3 region: CASSLQGTSTDTQYF. The CDR3 nucleotides read TGTGCCAGCAGTTTACAGGGTACTAGCACAGATACGCAGTATTTT.

The V call is TRBV30, the J call TRBJ2-3, with D tentatively TRBD1 (5 bases). This CDR3 contains 14 residues. Trimming left V 4 bases short and J 2 bases short, with 13 bases between. CDR1 is GTSNPN, CDR2 SVGIG, per germline (reference sequence). The CDR3 spells CAWKQAVTTDTQYF. Here the CDR3 DNA reads TGTGCCTGGAAACAGGCGGTGACCACAGATACGCAGTATTTT. The whole variable domain, remainder taken from reference TRBV30 and TRBJ2-3, is SQTIHQWPATLVQPVGSPLSLECTVEGTSNPNLYWYRQAAGRGLQLLFYSVGIGQISSEVPQNLSASRPQDRQFILSSKKLLLSDSGFYLCAWKQAVTTDTQYFGPGTRLTVL.

In regard to this clone: An end of the junction does not agree with germline; a read error may underlie this. This chain links TRBV7-7 with TRBJ2-3; 11 bases map to TRBD2. CDR1 is SSHAT, CDR2 FNYEAQ, per germline (reference sequence). This CDR3 is 16 amino acids long. For the CDR3, the DNA is TGTGCTAGCAGTCCCGGGACTAGCGGCGGGACAGATACGCAGTATTTT. It yields the protein CASSPGTSGGTDTQYF.

The genes are TRBV5-4 and TRBJ2-1; D is uncertain. V lost 4 bases and J lost 10, with 15 bases in between. The germline gives CDR1 SGHNT, CDR2 YYREEE (reference sequence). CDR3 length equals 13 residues. The CDR3 here is CASSPSPPREQFF. The CDR3 nucleotides are TGTGCCAGCAGCCCTTCCCCCCCTAGAGAGCAGTTCTTC.

The chain has TRBV5-8 and TRBJ2-7; 9 nucleotides line up with TRBD1. With 4 bases clipped from V and 6 bases from J, the junction kept 8 bases outside the gene matches. The V gene's germline CDR1 is SGHTS and CDR2 YDEGEE. The CDR3 has 14 amino acids. CDR3 sequence: CASSPRDRDGEQYF. The CDR3 DNA reads as TGTGCCAGCAGCCCTCGGGACAGGGACGGCGAGCAGTACTTC. Full variable domain (outside the CDR3, taken from reference TRBV5-8 and TRBJ2-7): EAGVTQSPTHLIKTRGQQATLRCSPISGHTSVYWYQQALGLGLQFLLWYDEGEERNRGNFPPRFSGRQFPNYSSELNVNALELEDSALYLCASSPRDRDGEQYFGPGTRLTVT.

CDR3 DNA sequence: TGTGCCAGCAGCCACCTACGGGACAGCTATGGCTACACCTTC. The encoded protein is CASSHLRDSYGYTF. The chain carries TRBV7-9 and TRBJ1-2, with 7 bases lining up with TRBD1. The length of the CDR3 is 14 residues. Germline loops: CDR1 SEHNR, CDR2 FQNEAQ (reference sequence). The ends lost 5 bases at V and 4 bases at J; junction bases unmatched: 7.

The chain is built from TRBV28 and TRBJ1-4; TRBD1 matches at 7 bases. CDR1 and CDR2 from the germline V gene are MDHEN and SYDVKM. The CDR3 covers 15 residues. Losses at the gene ends were 5 bases for V and 7 bases for J; bases not matched to a gene: 10. CDR3 sequence (DNA): TGTGCCAGCAGTATACTACAGGGGAACGGTGAAAAACTGTTTTTT. As protein: CASSILQGNGEKLFF. Looking up the rest from reference TRBV28 and TRBJ1-4 gives the full variable domain: DVKVTQSSRYLVKRTGEKVFLECVQDMDHENMFWYRQDPGLGLRLIYFSYDVKMKEKGDIPEGYSVSREKKERFSLILESASTNQTSMYLCASSILQGNGEKLFFGSGTQLSVL.

The chain links TRBV15 to TRBJ1-5, with TRBD1 identical over 11 bases. Per the germline V gene, CDR1 is LNHNV and CDR2 is YYDKDF (reference sequence). The length of the CDR3 is 15 residues. The V and J ends lost 2 bases and 6 bases, in that order; junction bases with no gene match: 3. CDR3 region: CATSRPGTGGQPQHF. The CDR3 nucleotides read TGTGCCACCAGCAGACCCGGGACAGGGGGTCAGCCCCAGCATTTT.

The chain joins TRBV7-9 to TRBJ1-4, with D perhaps TRBD1 (6 bases). The V gene lost 0 bases and the J gene lost 8 bases, with 16 bases spanning the gap. The CDR3 covers 16 residues. From germline, CDR1 is SEHNR and CDR2 FQNEAQ (reference sequence). DNA of the CDR3: TGTGCCAGCAGCTTAGCTGGGGCAGGGGTGGAGGAAAAACTGTTTTTT. This translates into CASSLAGAGVEEKLFF.

The chain has TRBV30 and TRBJ1-6; 7 bases align to TRBD1. Germline-derived CDR1 and CDR2 are GTSNPN and SVGIG (reference sequence). There are 17 residues in the CDR3. Trimming at V came to 2 bases and at J to 2 bases, leaving 9 bases not matched to a gene. CDR3 protein: CAWSRSRTGTYNSPLHF. DNA of the CDR3: TGTGCCTGGAGTCGTTCACGGACAGGAACCTATAATTCACCCCTCCACTTT.

This chain uses TRBV27 with TRBJ1-1, with D possibly TRBD1 on 6 matching bases. Per germline, CDR1 MNHEY and CDR2 SMNVEV (reference sequence). The CDR3 length is 13 residues. Trimming took off 5 bases at V and 2 bases at J, with 9 bases between the two ends. DNA for the CDR3: TGTGCCAGCAGTCAGGGGTCCAACACTGAAGCTTTCTTT. It codes for CASSQGSNTEAFF.

J is TRBJ1-5 and V is TRBV27; 8 bases align to TRBD1. Trimming at V came to 4 bases and at J to 3 bases, leaving 11 bases not matched to a gene. The CDR3 loop spans 17 amino acids. Germline CDR1 and CDR2: MNHEY and SMNVEV (reference sequence). The CDR3 loop is CASSSTDRGWNNQPQHF. DNA of the CDR3: TGTGCCAGCAGTTCCACCGACAGGGGATGGAACAATCAGCCCCAGCATTTT.

The chain couples TRBV19 to TRBJ2-7; D unclear. The CDR3 covers 15 residues. Per germline, CDR1 LNHDA and CDR2 SQIVND (reference sequence). The germline V and J ends were trimmed by 0 bases and 4 bases, with 13 bases remaining between them. CDR3 protein: CASSIDTDVRYEQYF. CDR3 bases: TGTGCCAGTAGTATAGATACAGACGTCAGGTACGAGCAGTACTTC.

The V call is TRBV6-1, the J call TRBJ2-1; 10 bases align to TRBD1. Trimming took 4 bases from V and 4 from J; bases not matched to a gene: 10. Germline CDR1 MNHNS, CDR2 SASEGT. The CDR3 runs 17 residues. The CDR3 sequence: CASSVTTGTGAYNEQFF. DNA of the CDR3: TGTGCCAGCAGTGTAACGACCGGGACAGGGGCGTACAATGAGCAGTTCTTC.

This chain uses TRBV30 with TRBJ2-1, with TRBD2 identical over 9 bases. Trimming cost V 4 bases and J 7 bases; bases outside gene matches: 8. Germline values: CDR1 GTSNPN, CDR2 SVGIG (reference sequence). There are 14 residues in the CDR3. For the CDR3, the DNA is TGTGCCTGGAAATATAGCGGGGGCCCGAATGAGCAGTTCTTC. This translates into CAWKYSGGPNEQFF.